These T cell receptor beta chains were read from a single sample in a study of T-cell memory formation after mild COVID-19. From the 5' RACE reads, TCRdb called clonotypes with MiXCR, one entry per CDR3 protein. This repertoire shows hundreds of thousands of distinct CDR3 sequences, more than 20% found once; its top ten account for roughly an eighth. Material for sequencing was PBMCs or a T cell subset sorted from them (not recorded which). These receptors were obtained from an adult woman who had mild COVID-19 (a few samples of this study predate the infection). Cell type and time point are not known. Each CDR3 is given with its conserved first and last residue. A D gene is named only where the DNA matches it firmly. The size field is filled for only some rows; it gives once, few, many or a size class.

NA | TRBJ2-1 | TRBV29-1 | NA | CSVGDGLQLDNEQFF | TGCAGCGTTGGGGATGGGCTCCAACTCGACAATGAGCAGTTCTTC
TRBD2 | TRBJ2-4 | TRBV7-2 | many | CASSDRLAGAKNIQYF | TGTGCCAGCAGCGACCGACTAGCCGGGGCCAAAAACATTCAGTACTTC
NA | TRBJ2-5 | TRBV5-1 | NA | CASSPGLLVGETQYF | TGCGCCAGCAGCCCGGGACTCCTGGTGGGAGAGACCCAGTACTTC
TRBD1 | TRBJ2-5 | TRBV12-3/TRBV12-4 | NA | CASRHAAGGVETQYF | TGTGCCAGCAGGCATGCGGCAGGGGGAGTAGAGACCCAGTACTTC
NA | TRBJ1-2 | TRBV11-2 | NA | CASRGSFRTLSYGYTF | TGTGCCAGCAGAGGATCCTTCCGGACTCTAAGCTATGGCTACACCTTC
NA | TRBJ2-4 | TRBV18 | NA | CASSPEQGSRIQYF | TGTGCCAGCTCACCAGAACAGGGATCGCGCATTCAGTACTTC
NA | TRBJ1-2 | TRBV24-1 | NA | CATSDYRIGYGYTF | TGTGCCACCAGTGATTACAGGATCGGCTATGGCTACACCTTC
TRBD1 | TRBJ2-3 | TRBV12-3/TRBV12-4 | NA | CASSYGTGGLGDTQYF | TGTGCCAGCAGTTACGGGACAGGGGGTTTGGGAGATACGCAGTATTTT
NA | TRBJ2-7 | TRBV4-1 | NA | CASSQDSVPSTLGYEQYF | TGCGCCAGCAGCCAAGATTCCGTCCCCAGTACCTTGGGCTACGAGCAGTACTTC
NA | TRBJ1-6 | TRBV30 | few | CAWSVTNSPLHF | TGTGCCTGGAGTGTAACTAATTCACCCCTCCACTTT
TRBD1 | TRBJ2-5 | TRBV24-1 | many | CATSDAGRGQQETQYF | TGTGCCACCAGTGATGCCGGCAGGGGGCAACAAGAGACCCAGTACTTC
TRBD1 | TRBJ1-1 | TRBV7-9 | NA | CASSRTGEGLDTEAFF | TGTGCCAGCAGCAGGACAGGGGAAGGTTTGGACACTGAAGCTTTCTTT
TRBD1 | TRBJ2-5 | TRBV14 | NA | CASSQDNWGTGEETQYF | TGTGCCAGCAGCCAAGATAACTGGGGGACAGGAGAAGAGACCCAGTACTTC
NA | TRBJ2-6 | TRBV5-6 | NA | CASSLLRVSGANVLTF | TGTGCCAGCAGCTTACTCCGGGTCTCTGGGGCCAACGTCCTGACTTTC
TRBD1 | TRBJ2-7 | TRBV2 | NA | CASSTSAGGQVSYEQYF | TGTGCCAGCTCTACGTCTGCTGGGGGACAGGTTTCCTACGAGCAGTACTTC
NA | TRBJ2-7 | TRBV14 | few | CASSQDGPLFLEQYF | TGTGCCAGCAGCCAAGATGGACCTTTATTCCTTGAGCAGTACTTC
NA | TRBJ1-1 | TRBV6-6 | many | CASSYSRSAGNTEAFF | TGTGCCAGCAGTTACTCGAGGAGCGCAGGGAACACTGAAGCTTTCTTT
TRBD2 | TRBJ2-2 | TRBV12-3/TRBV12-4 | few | CASIKHSGSGSGELFF | TGTGCCAGTATAAAGCATAGCGGGAGTGGTTCCGGGGAGCTGTTTTTT
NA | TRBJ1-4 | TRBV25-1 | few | CASSESGGKLFF | TGTGCCAGCAGTGAGTCGGGTGGAAAACTGTTTTTT
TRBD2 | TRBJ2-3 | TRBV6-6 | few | CASTLSSGATDTQYF | TGTGCCAGCACCCTAAGTAGCGGGGCTACGGATACGCAGTATTTT
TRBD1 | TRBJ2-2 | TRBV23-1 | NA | CASSHQTGVNTGELFF | TGCGCCAGCAGTCATCAGACAGGGGTGAACACCGGGGAGCTGTTTTTT
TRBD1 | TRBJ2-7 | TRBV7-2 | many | CASSLVQGAGGEQYF | TGTGCCAGCAGCCTAGTCCAGGGGGCAGGGGGCGAGCAGTACTTC
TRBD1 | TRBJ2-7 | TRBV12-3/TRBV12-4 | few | CASSPGQGGTYEQYF | TGTGCCAGCAGCCCGGGACAGGGTGGGACCTACGAGCAGTACTTC
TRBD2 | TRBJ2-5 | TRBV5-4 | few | CASSRLAGAIQETQYF | TGTGCCAGCAGCCGACTAGCGGGGGCCATCCAAGAGACCCAGTACTTC
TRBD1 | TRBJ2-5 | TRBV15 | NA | CATDDSRQGPLGETQYF | TGTGCCACCGATGATTCACGACAGGGTCCATTGGGAGAGACCCAGTACTTC
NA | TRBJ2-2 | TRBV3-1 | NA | CASREQGFTGELFF | TGTGCCAGCAGGGAACAGGGTTTCACCGGGGAGCTGTTTTTT
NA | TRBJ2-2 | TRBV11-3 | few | CASRAAGNTGELFF | TGTGCCAGCAGGGCGGCGGGGAACACCGGGGAGCTGTTTTTT
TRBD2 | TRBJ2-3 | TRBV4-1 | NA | CASSQVPAGGTDTQYF | TGCGCCAGCAGCCAAGTTCCAGCGGGGGGTACAGATACGCAGTATTTT
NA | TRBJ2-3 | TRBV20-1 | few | CMGLARTDTQYF | TGCATGGGTCTAGCACGCACAGATACGCAGTATTTT
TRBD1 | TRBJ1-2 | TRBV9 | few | CASSPLGQGIYGYTF | TGTGCCAGCAGCCCTTTGGGACAGGGCATCTATGGCTACACCTTC
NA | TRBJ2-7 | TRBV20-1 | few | CSATDSISEQYF | TGCAGTGCAACAGACAGCATTTCCGAGCAGTACTTC
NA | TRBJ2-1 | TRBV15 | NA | CATSRDSPYNEQFF | TGTGCCACCAGCAGAGATTCCCCCTACAATGAGCAGTTCTTC
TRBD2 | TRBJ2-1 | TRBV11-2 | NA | CASSSPSGLAGLWSYNEQFF | TGTGCCAGCAGCTCTCCTTCGGGACTAGCGGGATTATGGTCCTACAATGAGCAGTTCTTC
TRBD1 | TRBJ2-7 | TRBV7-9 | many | CASSPGQGVYEQYF | TGTGCCAGCAGCCCGGGACAGGGGGTCTACGAGCAGTACTTC
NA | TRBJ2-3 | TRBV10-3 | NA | CAISTGLSTDTQYF | TGTGCCATCAGTACAGGGTTGAGTACAGATACGCAGTATTTT
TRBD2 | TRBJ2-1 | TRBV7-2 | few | CASSWTGTDPGAPSGSSYNEQFF | TGTGCCAGCAGCTGGACGGGGACGGACCCTGGGGCCCCGAGCGGGAGCTCCTACAATGAGCAGTTCTTC
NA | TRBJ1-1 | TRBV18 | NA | CASSPNTPQGYTEAFF | TGTGCCAGCTCTCCGAACACCCCACAGGGATACACTGAAGCTTTCTTT
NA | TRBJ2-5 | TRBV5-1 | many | CASSLGRSVKETQYF | TGCGCCAGCAGCTTGGGGCGGTCTGTGAAAGAGACCCAGTACTTC
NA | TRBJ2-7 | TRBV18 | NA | CASSPPGIAYEQYF | TGTGCCAGCTCACCACCGGGGATAGCCTACGAGCAGTACTTC
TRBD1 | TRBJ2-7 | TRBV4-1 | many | CASSSPGQGAYEQYF | TGCGCCAGCAGCTCCCCGGGACAGGGGGCCTACGAGCAGTACTTC
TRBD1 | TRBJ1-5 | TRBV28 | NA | CASYSGTGVQPQHF | TGTGCCAGCTACTCCGGGACAGGGGTTCAGCCCCAGCATTTT
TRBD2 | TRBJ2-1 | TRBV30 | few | CAWRPSSGRAHEQFF | TGTGCCTGGAGACCTTCTAGCGGGAGGGCCCATGAGCAGTTCTTC